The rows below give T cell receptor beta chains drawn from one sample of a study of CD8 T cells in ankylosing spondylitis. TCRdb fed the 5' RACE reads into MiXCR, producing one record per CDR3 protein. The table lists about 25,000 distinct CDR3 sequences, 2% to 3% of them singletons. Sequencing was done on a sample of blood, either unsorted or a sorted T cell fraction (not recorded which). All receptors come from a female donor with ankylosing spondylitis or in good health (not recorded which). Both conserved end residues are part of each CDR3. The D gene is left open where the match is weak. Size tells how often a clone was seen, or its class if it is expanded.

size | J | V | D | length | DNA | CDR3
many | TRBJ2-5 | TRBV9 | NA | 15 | TGTGCCAGCAGCTTAGGTGGGCAGCTTCAAGAGACCCAGTACTTC | CASSLGGQLQETQYF
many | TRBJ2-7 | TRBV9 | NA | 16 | TGTGCCAGCAGCGTAGCGGCTGGCGGGATGTCCGGAGAGCAGTACTTC | CASSVAAGGMSGEQYF
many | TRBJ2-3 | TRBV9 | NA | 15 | TGTGCCAGCAGCGTAGAGGCGAATACGAGAGGTACGCAGTATTTT | CASSVEANTRGTQYF
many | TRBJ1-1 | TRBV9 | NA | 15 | TGTGCCAGCAGCGTGTCGGCGGCTTTGGACACTGAAGCTTTCTTT | CASSVSAALDTEAFF
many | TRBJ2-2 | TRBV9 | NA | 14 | TGTGCCAGCAGCGTAAATGTTGGGACCGGGGAGCTGTTTTTT | CASSVNVGTGELFF
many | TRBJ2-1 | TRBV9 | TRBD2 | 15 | TGTGCCAGCAGCCCCCGGACTAGCGCTACCTATGAGCAGTTCTTC | CASSPRTSATYEQFF
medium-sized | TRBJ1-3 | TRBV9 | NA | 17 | TGTGCCAGCAGCGTAGGGGGACTTGTACTCTCTGGAAACACCATATATTTT | CASSVGGLVLSGNTIYF
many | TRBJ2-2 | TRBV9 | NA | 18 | TGTGCCAGCAGCGTAGTTGGCCCTGCGAGGGCGAACACCGGGGAGCTGTTTTTT | CASSVVGPARANTGELFF
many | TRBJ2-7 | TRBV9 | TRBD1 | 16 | TGTGCCAGCAGCCCCACGACCGGGACAGGGACCTACGAGCAGTACTTC | CASSPTTGTGTYEQYF
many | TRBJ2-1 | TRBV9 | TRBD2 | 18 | TGTGCCAGCAGCGCTGGACTAGCGGGAGCCCCCGGGAACAATGAGCAGTTCTTC | CASSAGLAGAPGNNEQFF
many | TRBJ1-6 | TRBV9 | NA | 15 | TGTGCCAGCAGCGTAGATCTTGGCACTAATTCACCCCTCCACTTT | CASSVDLGTNSPLHF
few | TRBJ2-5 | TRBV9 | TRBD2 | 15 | TGTGCCAGCAGCGTCCGAGCGGGGAACCAAGAGACCCAGTACTTC | CASSVRAGNQETQYF
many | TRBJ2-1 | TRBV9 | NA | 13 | TGTGCCAGCAGCAAAGAGACCTACAATGAGCAGTTCTTC | CASSKETYNEQFF
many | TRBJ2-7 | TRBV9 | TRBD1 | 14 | TGTGCCAGCAGCGCCCGACAGGGTGCCTACGAGCAGTACTTC | CASSARQGAYEQYF
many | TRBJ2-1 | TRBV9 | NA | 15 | TGTGCCAGCAAACGAGAGCTAGCGTTCGACAATGAGCAGTTCTTC | CASKRELAFDNEQFF
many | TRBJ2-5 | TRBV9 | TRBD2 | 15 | TGTGCCAGCAGCGTATCCCTAGCGGGAATAGAGACCCAGTACTTC | CASSVSLAGIETQYF
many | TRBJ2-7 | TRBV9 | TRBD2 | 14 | TGTGCCAGCAGCGTAGTAACTAGCGGGGGGGAGCAGTACTTC | CASSVVTSGGEQYF
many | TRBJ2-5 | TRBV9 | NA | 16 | TGTGCCAGCAGCCCCCCAGCTGGAGGGCCCGAGGAGACCCAGTACTTC | CASSPPAGGPEETQYF
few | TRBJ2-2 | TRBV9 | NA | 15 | TGTGCCAGCAGGGCCTCAGGAGCGCAGACCGGGGAGCTGTTTTTT | CASRASGAQTGELFF